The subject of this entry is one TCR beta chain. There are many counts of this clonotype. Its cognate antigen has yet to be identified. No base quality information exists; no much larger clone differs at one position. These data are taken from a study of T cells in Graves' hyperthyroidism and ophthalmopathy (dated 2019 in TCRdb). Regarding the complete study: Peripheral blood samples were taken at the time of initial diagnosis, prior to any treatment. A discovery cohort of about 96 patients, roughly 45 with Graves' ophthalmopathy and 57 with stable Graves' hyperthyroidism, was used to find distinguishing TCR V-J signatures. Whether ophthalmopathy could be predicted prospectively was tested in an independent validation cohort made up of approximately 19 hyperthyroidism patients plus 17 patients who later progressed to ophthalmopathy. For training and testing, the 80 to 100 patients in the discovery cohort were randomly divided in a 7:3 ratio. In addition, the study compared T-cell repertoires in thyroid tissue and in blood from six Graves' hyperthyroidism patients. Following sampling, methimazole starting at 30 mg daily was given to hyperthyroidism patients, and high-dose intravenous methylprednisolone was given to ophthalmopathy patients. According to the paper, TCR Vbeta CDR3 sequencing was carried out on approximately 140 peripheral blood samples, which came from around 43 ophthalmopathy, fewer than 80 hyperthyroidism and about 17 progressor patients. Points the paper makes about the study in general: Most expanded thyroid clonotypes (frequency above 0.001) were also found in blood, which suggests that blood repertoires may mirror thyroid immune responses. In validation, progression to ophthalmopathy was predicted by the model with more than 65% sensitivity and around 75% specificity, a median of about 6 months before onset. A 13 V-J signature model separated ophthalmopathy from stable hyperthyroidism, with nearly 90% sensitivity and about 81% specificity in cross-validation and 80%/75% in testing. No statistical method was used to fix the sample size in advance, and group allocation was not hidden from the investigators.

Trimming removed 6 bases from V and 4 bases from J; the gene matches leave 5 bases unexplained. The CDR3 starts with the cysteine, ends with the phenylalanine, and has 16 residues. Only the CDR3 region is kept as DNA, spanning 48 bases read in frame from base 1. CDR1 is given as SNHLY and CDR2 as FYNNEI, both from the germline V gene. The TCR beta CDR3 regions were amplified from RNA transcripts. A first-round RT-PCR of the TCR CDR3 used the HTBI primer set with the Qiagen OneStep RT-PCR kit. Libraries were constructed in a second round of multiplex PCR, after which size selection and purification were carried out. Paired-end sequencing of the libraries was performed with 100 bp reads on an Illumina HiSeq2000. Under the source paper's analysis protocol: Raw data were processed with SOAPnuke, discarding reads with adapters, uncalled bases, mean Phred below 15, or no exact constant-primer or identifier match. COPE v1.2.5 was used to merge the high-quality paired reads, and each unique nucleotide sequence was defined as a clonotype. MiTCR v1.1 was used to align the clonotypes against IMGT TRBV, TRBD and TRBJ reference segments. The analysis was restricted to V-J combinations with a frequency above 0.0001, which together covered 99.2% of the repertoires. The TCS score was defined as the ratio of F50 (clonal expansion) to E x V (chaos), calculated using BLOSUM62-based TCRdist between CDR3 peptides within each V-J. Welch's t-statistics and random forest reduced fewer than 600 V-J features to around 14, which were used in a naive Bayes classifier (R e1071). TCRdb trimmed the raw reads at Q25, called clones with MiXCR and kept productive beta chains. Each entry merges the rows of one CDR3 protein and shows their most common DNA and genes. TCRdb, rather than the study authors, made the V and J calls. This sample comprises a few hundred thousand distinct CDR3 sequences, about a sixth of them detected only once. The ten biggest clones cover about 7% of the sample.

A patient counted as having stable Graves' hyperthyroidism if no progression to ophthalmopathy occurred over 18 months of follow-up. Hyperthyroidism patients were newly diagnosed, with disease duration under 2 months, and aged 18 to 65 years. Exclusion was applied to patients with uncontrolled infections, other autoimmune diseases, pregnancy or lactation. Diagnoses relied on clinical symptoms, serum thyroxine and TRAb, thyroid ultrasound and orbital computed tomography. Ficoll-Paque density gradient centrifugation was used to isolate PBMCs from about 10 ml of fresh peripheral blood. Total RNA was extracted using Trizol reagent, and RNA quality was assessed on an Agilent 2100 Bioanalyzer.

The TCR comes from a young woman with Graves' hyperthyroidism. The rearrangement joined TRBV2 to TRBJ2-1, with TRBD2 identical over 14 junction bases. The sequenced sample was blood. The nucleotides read TGTGCCAGCAGGCCGACTAGCGGGAGGGGGTACAATGAGCAGTTCTTC. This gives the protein CASRPTSGRGYNEQFF.